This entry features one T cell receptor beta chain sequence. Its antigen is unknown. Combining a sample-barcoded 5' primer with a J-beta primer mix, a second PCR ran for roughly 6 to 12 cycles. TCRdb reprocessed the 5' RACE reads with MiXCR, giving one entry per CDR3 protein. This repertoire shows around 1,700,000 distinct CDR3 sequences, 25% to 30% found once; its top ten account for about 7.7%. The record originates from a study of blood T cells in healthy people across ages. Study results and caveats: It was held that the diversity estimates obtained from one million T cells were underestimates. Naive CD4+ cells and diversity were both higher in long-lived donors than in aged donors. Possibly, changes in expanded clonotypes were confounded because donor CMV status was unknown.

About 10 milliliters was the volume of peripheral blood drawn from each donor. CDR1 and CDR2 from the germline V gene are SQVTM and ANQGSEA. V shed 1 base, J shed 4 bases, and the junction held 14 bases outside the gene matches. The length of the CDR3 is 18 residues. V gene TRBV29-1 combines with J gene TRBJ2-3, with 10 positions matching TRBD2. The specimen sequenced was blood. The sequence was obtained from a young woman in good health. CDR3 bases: TGCAGCGTTGAAGGAACAGCGGGGGGGCCGCCGTCGCCAGATACGCAGTATTTT. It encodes CSVEGTAGGPPSPDTQYF.